Shown below are 13 T cell receptor beta chains from a single sample sequenced in a study of Graves' ophthalmopathy and Graves' hyperthyroidism. Amplification of TCR beta CDR3 regions used RNA transcripts. First-round RT-PCR employed HTBI primers, with a second-round multiplex PCR after it. TCRdb used MiXCR to reprocess the multiplex PCR reads, holding one entry per CDR3 protein. The data show 650,000 to 900,000 distinct CDR3 sequences, with roughly 40% seen just once and about 40% held by the top ten. The sequencing input was peripheral blood. The receptor set was obtained from an adult man with Graves' ophthalmopathy.

The chain is built from TRBV6-6 and TRBJ1-1; perhaps TRBD1 as D (5 bases). V was shortened by 0 bases and J by 3 bases, with 8 bases between the two germline ends. CDR3 length: 14 amino acids. Germline CDR1 reads MNHNY; CDR2 reads SVGAGI (reference sequence). The CDR3 DNA is TGTGCCAGCAGTTACTCGGGGGAGTACACTGAAGCTTTCTTT. Translation gives CASSYSGEYTEAFF.

This clonotype came up many times. This chain links TRBV7-2 with TRBJ2-7; D call uncertain. CDR1 is SGHTA, CDR2 FQGNSA, per germline. The CDR3 has 12 amino acids. Trimming shortened V by 5 bases and J by 4 bases, and 9 bases separated the two germline ends. CDR3 protein: CASSRVGYEQYF. The CDR3 DNA follows: TGTGCCAGCAGCCGAGTAGGTTACGAGCAGTACTTC.

The rearrangement uses TRBV19 and TRBJ1-3, with unresolved D. The V end lost 5 bases, the J end lost 0 bases, and 8 bases lay between the germline ends. This CDR3 has 14 amino acids. Germline values: CDR1 LNHDA, CDR2 SQIVND (reference sequence). Here the CDR3 reads CASSAELSGNTIYF. In nucleotides, the CDR3 is TGTGCCAGTAGTGCCGAACTCTCTGGAAACACCATATATTTT.

V usage is TRBV7-2 and J usage is TRBJ1-5, with unresolved D. Trimming removed 2 bases from V and 7 bases from J, with 9 bases in between. Germline V gene lookup returns CDR1 SGHTA and CDR2 FQGNSA. The CDR3 has 13 residues. CDR3 in DNA: TGTGCCAGCAGCTTAAGCACGCTGCAGCCCCAGCATTTT. Translating gives CASSLSTLQPQHF.

Ten or more counts support this clonotype. This chain links TRBV2 with TRBJ2-7, with 10 bases lining up with TRBD1. Trimming removed 3 bases from V and 4 bases from J; junction bases left unmatched: 6. CDR1 SNHLY and CDR2 FYNNEI come from the germline V gene. This CDR3 is 15 amino acids long. CDR3 in amino acids: CASSDEGQGNYEQYF. The CDR3 nucleotides are TGTGCCAGCAGTGACGAGGGACAGGGGAATTACGAGCAGTACTTC.

This clonotype has just a few counts. The chain uses TRBV20-1 and TRBJ2-7; D possibly corresponds to TRBD2 (5 bases). The CDR3 runs to 14 residues. V lost 6 bases to trimming and J lost 5 bases, with 20 bases between them. CDR1 DFQATT and CDR2 SNEGSKA come from the germline V gene (reference sequence). The CDR3 nucleotides read TGCAGTGCCCGCCTAGGGTCGGGGTCCAACGAGCAGTACTTC. Protein: CSARLGSGSNEQYF.

As to this clonotype: At one end, the junction sequence differs from germline, possibly due to a read error. The rearrangement joins TRBV10-2 to TRBJ2-7, with D possibly being TRBD1 (6 bases). Germline CDR1 is WSHSY and CDR2 is SAAADI. CDR3 length: 21 amino acids. The CDR3 loop is CATSAKPGDKDAPLGNYEQYF. The CDR3 bases are TGCGCCACCAGTGCAAAACCCGGGGACAAGGACGCACCCCTGGGGAACTACGAGCAGTACTTC.

For this clonotype: A clone one base away is much larger, so this may be a read error. The V and J genes are TRBV15 and TRBJ1-2; 7 nucleotides align to TRBD1. Losses at the gene ends were 5 bases for V and 6 bases for J; bases not matched to a gene: 9. The CDR3 extends over 14 amino acids. Germline V lookup: CDR1 LNHNV, CDR2 YYDKDF (reference sequence). CDR3 DNA sequence: TGTGCCACCAGCCCCCATGGGACAGCTGATGGCTACACCTTC. This encodes CATSPHGTADGYTF.

V usage is TRBV9 and J usage is TRBJ2-7; either TRBD1 or TRBD2 may supply D (5 bases each). Trimming shortened V by 4 bases and J by 3 bases, and 17 bases separated the two germline ends. Germline V lookup: CDR1 SGDLS, CDR2 YYNGEE. The CDR3 runs to 15 residues. CDR3 amino acids: CASSPVARGFYEQYF. CDR3 coding DNA: TGTGCCAGCAGCCCTGTCGCTCGGGGCTTCTACGAGCAGTACTTC.

This clonotype was observed at least ten times. This rearrangement joins TRBV7-9 to TRBJ2-2, with 8 bases matching TRBD1. The germline V gene encodes CDR1 SEHNR and CDR2 FQNEAQ (reference sequence). The CDR3 runs 13 residues. J lost 6 bases, V lost 8 bases, and 5 bases had no gene match. This chain's CDR3 is CASSLTGAGELFF. The CDR3 nucleotides read TGTGCCAGCTCACTGACAGGGGCCGGGGAGCTGTTTTTT. The variable domain in full, completed from reference TRBV7-9 and TRBJ2-2, reads DTGVSQNPRHKITKRGQNVTFRCDPISEHNRLYWYRQTLGQGPEFLTYFQNEAQLEKSRLLSDRFSAERPKGSFSTLEIQRTEQGDSAMYLCASSLTGAGELFFGEGSRLTVL.

V gene TRBV10-2 combines with J gene TRBJ1-1; no clear D gene. Germline loops: CDR1 WSHSY, CDR2 SAAADI. With 8 bases removed from V and 5 bases from J, the gap between germline ends came to 12 bases. CDR3 length equals 12 residues. The CDR3 loop reads CASGSLETEAFF. CDR3 DNA: TGCGCCAGCGGGAGCCTAGAAACTGAAGCTTTCTTT.

This chain links TRBV5-8 with TRBJ1-2; D is undetermined. Trimming removed 0 bases from V and 5 bases from J, with 11 bases in between. CDR1 is SGHTS, CDR2 YDEGEE, per germline. The CDR3 consists of 14 residues. This chain's CDR3 is CASSLGGGSYGYTF. The CDR3, as DNA: TGTGCCAGCAGCTTGGGGGGAGGGAGTTATGGCTACACCTTC. Supplemented by reference TRBV5-8 and TRBJ1-2, the full variable domain reads EAGVTQSPTHLIKTRGQQATLRCSPISGHTSVYWYQQALGLGLQFLLWYDEGEERNRGNFPPRFSGRQFPNYSSELNVNALELEDSALYLCASSLGGGSYGYTFGSGTRLTVV.

The chain joins TRBV2 to TRBJ1-6; D is perhaps TRBD1 (5 bases). Germline CDR1 is SNHLY and CDR2 is FYNNEI. This CDR3 has 14 residues. Trimming removed 6 bases at V and 8 bases at J, with 14 bases between. CDR3 in DNA: TGTGCCAGCAGCGATGACAGCGGTGATTCACCCCTCCACTTT. Translated, it gives CASSDDSGDSPLHF.